This note documents a single TCR beta chain sequence. The target antigen is unknown. The V gene end was trimmed by 4 bases and the J gene end by 6 bases; junction bases not matched to a gene: 5. Germline values: CDR1 LNHDA, CDR2 SQIVND (reference sequence). The CDR3 length is 15 residues. The entry originates in a study of Ad26.COV2.S vaccination and SARS-CoV-2 variants. Study summary: By the intramuscular route, Ad26.COV2.S was given once, or twice 56 days apart. Whole-study findings and limits: While placebo recipients had lower spike-specific TCR breadth, vaccine recipients had more. Using TCR breadth and depth analyses may have led to underestimated total T cell responses. Non-spike TCR breadth was similar in vaccine and placebo recipients.

This sample's treatment: over 15 received Ad26.COV2.S at low or high dose, single or two shots; five or six received placebo; per-sample allocation not given. At day 63 after the first vaccine or placebo injection, samples were drawn. The method was immunoSEQ multiplex PCR; TCRdb's version includes in-frame clones alone and lacks a portion of them. The sample lists hundreds of thousands of clones; roughly 90% were seen once. This chain joins TRBV19 and TRBJ2-1, with 11 positions matching TRBD2. Sequencing used peripheral blood, obtained in a trial of Ad26.COV2.S vaccine versus placebo. The receptor comes from a person aged 18-65 years who received the Ad26.COV2.S COVID-19 vaccine or a placebo. The CDR3 nucleotides are TGTGCCAGTAGTAGTTATAGCGGGAGGGCCAATGAGCAGTTCTTC. This encodes CASSSYSGRANEQFF.